This TCR beta chain was found in a study of T-cell memory formation after mild COVID-19 (dated by TCRdb to about 2021). Context from the whole study: TCR sequence clusters from the two donors were largely donor specific. In a couple of donors, T-cell clones that expanded and contracted after mild COVID-19 were followed by sequencing TCRalpha and TCRbeta repertoires longitudinally. The cohort comprised two young, previously healthy adult volunteers, one female and one male. Summary of the overall study and its limitations: SARS-CoV-2 specificity was not confirmed for the second-wave clones peaking on day 37. Some responding clones were detected in pre-infection memory, suggesting pre-existing cross-reactive memory T cells joined the SARS-CoV-2 response. The study included only two mild cases, and larger cohorts that include severe cases with pre-infection samples were judged to be necessary. Contracting CD4+ clones appeared mostly in the CM and EM memory subsets, whereas CD8+ clones were enriched in EMRA. Clones that contracted from day 15 to 85 showed balanced CD4/CD8 phenotypes, whereas a second wave of clones that expanded from day 15 to 37 leaned towards CD4+.

This clonotype was observed a handful of times. This clone's antigen is unknown. No clone much larger than this one lies a single base away; base qualities are absent. Reading the germline V gene gives CDR1 SQVTM and CDR2 ANQGSEA. Trimming accounts for 6 bases at V and 3 bases at J, while the number of junction bases matched to no gene is 12. The CDR3, cysteine through phenylalanine, is 15 amino acids long. This entry keeps only the CDR3 DNA: 45 bases, framed from base 1. PBMCs were isolated by Ficoll-Paque density gradient centrifugation. Sequencing took place on an Illumina NovaSeq 6000. cDNA libraries for TCRalpha and TCRbeta were prepared by 5'RACE using constant-segment primers, with sample barcodes and unique molecular identifiers added. RNA was extracted from every sample with Trizol reagent. Libraries were amplified in two PCR steps, with a second sample barcode and Illumina TruSeq adapters added in the second step. Sequencing of the libraries was done on an Illumina NovaSeq, producing 2 x 150 bp paired-end reads. The authors' pipeline ran thus. With migec v1.2.7, reads were demultiplexed and then collapsed into UMI-guided consensus sequences. Using mixcr v2.1.11, UMI consensuses were aligned to TRA and TRB V and J templates and then assembled into clonotypes. A clonotype was counted as expanded or contracted only if both edgeR and NoisET called the change significant, with noise models trained on biological replicates. For edgeR calls, the cutoffs were a false discovery rate-adjusted p below 0.01 and a log2 fold-change threshold of 1. As an exploratory analysis of dynamics, PCA with hierarchical clustering was applied to max-normalized trajectories of the 1000 most abundant clonotypes. Each responding clone was given a CD4 or CD8 phenotype based on the CD4+ and CD8+ repertoires, which had been sequenced separately. The raw public reads went through TCRdb reprocessing: fastp at Q25, MiXCR clone calling, in-frame beta chains kept. Every CDR3 protein is listed once, alongside the most common genes and DNA of its rows. TCRdb, rather than the study authors, made the V and J calls. The sample contains around 510,000 distinct CDR3 sequences, roughly a fifth of them found a single time. The top ten clonotypes cover approximately 8.4% of the sample.

The V and J genes are TRBV29-1 and TRBJ2-3, with 7 bases in between that match TRBD1. This TCR derives from an adult woman who had mild COVID-19 (a few samples of this study predate the infection). The sample titles of this study are shuffled in the database, so cell type and time point are left out; the donor was told from shared clones. Sequenced: PBMCs or a T cell subset sorted from them (not recorded which). The sequence in DNA is TGCAGCGTACCCGTGGGACAGTTTAGTACAGATACGCAGTATTTT. It codes for CSVPVGQFSTDTQYF.